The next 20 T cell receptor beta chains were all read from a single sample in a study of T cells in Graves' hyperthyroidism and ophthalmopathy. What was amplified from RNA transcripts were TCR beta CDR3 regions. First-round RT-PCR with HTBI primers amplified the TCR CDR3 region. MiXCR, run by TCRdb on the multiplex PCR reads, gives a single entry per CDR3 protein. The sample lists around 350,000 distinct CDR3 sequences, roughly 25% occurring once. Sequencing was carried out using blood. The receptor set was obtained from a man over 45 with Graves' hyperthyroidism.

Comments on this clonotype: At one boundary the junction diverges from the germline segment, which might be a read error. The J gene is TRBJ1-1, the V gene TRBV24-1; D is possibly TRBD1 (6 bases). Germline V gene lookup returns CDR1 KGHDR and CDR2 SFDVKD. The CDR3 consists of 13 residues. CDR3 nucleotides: TGTGCCACCAGTCGAGCAGGGGCGGCTGAAGCTCTCTTT. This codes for CATSRAGAAEALF.

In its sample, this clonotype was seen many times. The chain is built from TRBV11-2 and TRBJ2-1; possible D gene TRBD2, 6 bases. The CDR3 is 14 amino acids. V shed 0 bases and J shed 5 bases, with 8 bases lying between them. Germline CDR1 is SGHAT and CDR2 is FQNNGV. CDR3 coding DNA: TGTGCCAGCAGCTTAGAAAGGACTAACAATGAGCAGTTCTTC. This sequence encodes CASSLERTNNEQFF.

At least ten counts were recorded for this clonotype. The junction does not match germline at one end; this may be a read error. The CDR3 coding sequence is TGTGCCAGCAGCCCGGGACAGGGCACAGATACGCAGTATTTT. This sequence encodes CASSPGQGTDTQYF. The chain uses TRBV5-1 and TRBJ2-3, with 8 bases aligning to TRBD1. The CDR3 consists of 14 residues. Looked up from germline, CDR1 is SGHRS and CDR2 is YFSETQ.

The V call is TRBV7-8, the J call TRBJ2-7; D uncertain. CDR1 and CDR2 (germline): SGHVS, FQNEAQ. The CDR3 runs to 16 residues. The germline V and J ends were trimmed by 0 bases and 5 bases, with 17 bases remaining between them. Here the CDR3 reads CASSLARRRDNHEQYF. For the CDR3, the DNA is TGTGCCAGCAGCTTAGCAAGAAGACGTGACAACCACGAGCAGTACTTC.

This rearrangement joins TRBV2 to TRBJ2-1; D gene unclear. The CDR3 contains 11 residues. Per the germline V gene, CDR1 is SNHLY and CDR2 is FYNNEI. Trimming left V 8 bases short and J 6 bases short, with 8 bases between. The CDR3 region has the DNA TGTGCCAGCCGCAGAGTCAATGAGCAGTTCTTC. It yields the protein CASRRVNEQFF.

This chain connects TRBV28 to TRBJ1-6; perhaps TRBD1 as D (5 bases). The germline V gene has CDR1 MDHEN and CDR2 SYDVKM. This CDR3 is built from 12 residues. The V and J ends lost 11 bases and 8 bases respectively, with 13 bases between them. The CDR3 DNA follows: TGTGCCGGCGGGACGGGCCATTCACCCCTCCACTTT. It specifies CAGGTGHSPLHF.

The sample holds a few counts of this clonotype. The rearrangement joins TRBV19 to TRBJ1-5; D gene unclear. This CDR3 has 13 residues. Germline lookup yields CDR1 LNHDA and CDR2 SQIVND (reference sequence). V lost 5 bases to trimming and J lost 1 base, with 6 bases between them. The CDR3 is CASSPVSNQPQHF. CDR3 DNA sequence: TGTGCCAGTAGTCCGGTAAGCAATCAGCCCCAGCATTTT. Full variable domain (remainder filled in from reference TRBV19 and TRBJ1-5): DGGITQSPKYLFRKEGQNVTLSCEQNLNHDAMYWYRQDPGQGLRLIYYSQIVNDFQKGDIAEGYSVSREKKESFPLTVTSAQKNPTAFYLCASSPVSNQPQHFGDGTRLSIL.

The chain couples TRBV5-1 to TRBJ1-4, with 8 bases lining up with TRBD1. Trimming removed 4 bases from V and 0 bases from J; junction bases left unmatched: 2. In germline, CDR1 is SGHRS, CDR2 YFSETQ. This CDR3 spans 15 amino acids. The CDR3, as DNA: TGCGCCAGCAGCACAGGGGGAACAACTAATGAAAAACTGTTTTTT. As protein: CASSTGGTTNEKLFF.

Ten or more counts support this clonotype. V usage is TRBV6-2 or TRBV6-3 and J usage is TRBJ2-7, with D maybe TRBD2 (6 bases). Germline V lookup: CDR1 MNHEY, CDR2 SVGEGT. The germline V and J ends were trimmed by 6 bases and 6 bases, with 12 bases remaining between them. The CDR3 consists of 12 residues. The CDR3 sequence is CASSPQGGEQYF. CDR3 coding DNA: TGTGCCAGCAGCCCTCAGGGAGGCGAGCAGTACTTC.

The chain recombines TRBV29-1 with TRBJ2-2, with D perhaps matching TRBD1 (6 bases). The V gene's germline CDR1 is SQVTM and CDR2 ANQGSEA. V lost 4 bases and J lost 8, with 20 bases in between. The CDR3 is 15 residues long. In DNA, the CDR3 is TGCAGCGTTGGACAGGCTTCGAATTCTCCGGGGGAGCTGTTTTTT. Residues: CSVGQASNSPGELFF.

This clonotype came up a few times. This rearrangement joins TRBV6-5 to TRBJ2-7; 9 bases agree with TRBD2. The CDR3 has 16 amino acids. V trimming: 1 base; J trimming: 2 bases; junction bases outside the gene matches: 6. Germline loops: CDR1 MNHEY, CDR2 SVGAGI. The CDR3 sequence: CASSYYLAGSPYEQYF. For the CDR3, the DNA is TGTGCCAGCAGTTACTACCTAGCGGGATCCCCCTACGAGCAGTACTTC.

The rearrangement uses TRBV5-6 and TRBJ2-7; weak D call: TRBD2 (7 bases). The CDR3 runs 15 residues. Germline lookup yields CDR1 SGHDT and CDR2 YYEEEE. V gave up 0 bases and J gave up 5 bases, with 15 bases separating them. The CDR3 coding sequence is TGTGCCAGCAGCTTGGCAATGCGGGGGCTCAACGAGCAGTACTTC. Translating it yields CASSLAMRGLNEQYF.

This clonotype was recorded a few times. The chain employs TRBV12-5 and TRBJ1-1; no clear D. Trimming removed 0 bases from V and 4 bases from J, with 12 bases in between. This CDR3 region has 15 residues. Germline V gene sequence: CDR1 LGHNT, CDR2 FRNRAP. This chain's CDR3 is CASGLVQGGATEAFF. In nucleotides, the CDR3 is TGTGCTAGTGGTTTGGTACAAGGTGGAGCCACTGAAGCTTTCTTT.

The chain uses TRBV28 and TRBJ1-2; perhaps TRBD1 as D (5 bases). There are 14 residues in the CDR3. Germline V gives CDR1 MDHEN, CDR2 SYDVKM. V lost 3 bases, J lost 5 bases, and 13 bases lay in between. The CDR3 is CASSFKGPSYGYTF. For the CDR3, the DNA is TGTGCCAGCAGTTTCAAGGGGCCTTCGTATGGCTACACCTTC.

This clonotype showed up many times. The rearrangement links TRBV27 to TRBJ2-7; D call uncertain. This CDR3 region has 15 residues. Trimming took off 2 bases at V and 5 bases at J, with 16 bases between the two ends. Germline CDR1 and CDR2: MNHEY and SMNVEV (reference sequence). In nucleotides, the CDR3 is TGTGCCAGCAGTTTAACCTTCGGTATGGGCCACGAGCAGTACTTC. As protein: CASSLTFGMGHEQYF.

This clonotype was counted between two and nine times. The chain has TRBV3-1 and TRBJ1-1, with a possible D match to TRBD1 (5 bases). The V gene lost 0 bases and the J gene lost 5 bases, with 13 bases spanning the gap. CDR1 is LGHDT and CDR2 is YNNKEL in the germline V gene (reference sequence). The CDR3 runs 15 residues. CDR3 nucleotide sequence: TGTGCCAGCAGCCAAGATCCGGGAGGGGCAACTGAAGCTTTCTTT. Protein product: CASSQDPGGATEAFF. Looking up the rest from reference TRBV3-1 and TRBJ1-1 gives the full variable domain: DTAVSQTPKYLVTQMGNDKSIKCEQNLGHDTMYWYKQDSKKFLKIMFSYNNKELIINETVPNRFSPKSPDKAHLNLHINSLELGDSAVYFCASSQDPGGATEAFFGQGTRLTVV.

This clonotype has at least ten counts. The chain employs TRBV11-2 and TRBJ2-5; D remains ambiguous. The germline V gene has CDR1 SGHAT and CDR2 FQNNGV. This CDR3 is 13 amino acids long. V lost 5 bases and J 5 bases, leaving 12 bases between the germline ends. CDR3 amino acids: CASSVGVSETQYF. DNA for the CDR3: TGTGCCAGCAGCGTCGGCGTTTCGGAGACCCAGTACTTC.

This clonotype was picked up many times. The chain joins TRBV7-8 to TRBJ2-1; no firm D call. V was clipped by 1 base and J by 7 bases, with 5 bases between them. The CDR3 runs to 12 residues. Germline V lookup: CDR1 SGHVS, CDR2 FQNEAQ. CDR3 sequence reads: CASSLVPNEQFF. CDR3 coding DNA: TGTGCCAGCAGCTTAGTACCGAATGAGCAGTTCTTC. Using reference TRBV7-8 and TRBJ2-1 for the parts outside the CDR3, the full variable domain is GAGVSQSPRYKVAKRGQDVALRCDPISGHVSLFWYQQALGQGPEFLTYFQNEAQLDKSGLPSDRFFAERPEGSVSTLKIQRTQQEDSAVYLCASSLVPNEQFFGPGTRLTVL.

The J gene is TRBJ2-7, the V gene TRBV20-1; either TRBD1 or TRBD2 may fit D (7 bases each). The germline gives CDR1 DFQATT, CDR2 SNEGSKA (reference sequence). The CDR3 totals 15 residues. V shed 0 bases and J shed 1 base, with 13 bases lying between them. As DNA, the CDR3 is TGCAGTGCTAGAGATCATCAGGGGGGGTCCTACGAGCAGTACTTC. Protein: CSARDHQGGSYEQYF.

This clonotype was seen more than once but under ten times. The CDR3 loop is CSVGWWTGEALHEQYF. CDR3 coding DNA: TGCAGCGTGGGGTGGTGGACAGGGGAGGCTCTGCACGAGCAGTACTTC. V is TRBV29-1 and J is TRBJ2-7, with 9 bases identical to TRBD1. The trim removed 6 bases at V and 5 bases at J, leaving 17 bases unmatched. The CDR3 is 16 amino acids. Germline values: CDR1 SQVTM, CDR2 ANQGSEA.